This T cell receptor beta chain was captured by sequencing in a study of cytomegalovirus exposure and HLA in healthy donors. Findings and caveats of the study: HLA alleles were associated with roughly 15,000 TCR beta sequences in a later analysis at 0.05 false discovery rate. Among TCR sequences, most were rare, though some public TCRs appeared in many donors. Apparent HLA restriction characterized most CMV-associated TCR beta chains in a later analysis.

About this clone itself: Its specificity is unknown.

Researchers ran the PCR with 60 Vbeta and 13 Jbeta primers. Per the authors' pipeline: A follow-up analysis tallied 65 million to 80 million unique TCR beta chains, approximately 10 million shared. Clones were read by immunoSEQ multiplex PCR, and TCRdb kept only the in-frame ones, dropping some. The V and J calls and the clone size are those of that table, but D and trimming were determined from the DNA. The sample contains approximately 210,000 clones, more than 75% of which appear only once. Per germline, CDR1 MNHNS and CDR2 SASEGT. The CDR3 spans 14 residues. V was clipped by 6 bases and J by 8 bases; unmatched bases: 10.

The clonotype originates from a man aged 40-49 years in good health and CMV-seropositive. This chain joins TRBV6-1 and TRBJ1-2; 9 nucleotides line up with TRBD1. Sequencing used PBMCs. CDR3 sequence reads: CASREQGAQRGYTF. CDR3 coding DNA: TGTGCCAGCAGAGAACAGGGGGCGCAGAGGGGCTACACCTTC.